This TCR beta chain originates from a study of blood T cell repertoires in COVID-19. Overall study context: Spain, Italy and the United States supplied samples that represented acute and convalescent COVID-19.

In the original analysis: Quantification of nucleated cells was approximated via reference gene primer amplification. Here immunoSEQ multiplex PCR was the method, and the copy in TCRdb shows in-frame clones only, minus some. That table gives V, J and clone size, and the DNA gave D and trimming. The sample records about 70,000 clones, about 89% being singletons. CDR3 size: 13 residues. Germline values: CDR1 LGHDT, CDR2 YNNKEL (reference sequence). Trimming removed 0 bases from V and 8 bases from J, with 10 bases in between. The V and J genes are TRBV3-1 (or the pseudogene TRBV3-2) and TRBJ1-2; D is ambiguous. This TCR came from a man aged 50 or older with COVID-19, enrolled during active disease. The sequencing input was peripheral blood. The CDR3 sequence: CASSQDLLGGYTF. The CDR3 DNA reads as TGTGCCAGCAGCCAAGATCTTTTGGGCGGCTACACCTTC.